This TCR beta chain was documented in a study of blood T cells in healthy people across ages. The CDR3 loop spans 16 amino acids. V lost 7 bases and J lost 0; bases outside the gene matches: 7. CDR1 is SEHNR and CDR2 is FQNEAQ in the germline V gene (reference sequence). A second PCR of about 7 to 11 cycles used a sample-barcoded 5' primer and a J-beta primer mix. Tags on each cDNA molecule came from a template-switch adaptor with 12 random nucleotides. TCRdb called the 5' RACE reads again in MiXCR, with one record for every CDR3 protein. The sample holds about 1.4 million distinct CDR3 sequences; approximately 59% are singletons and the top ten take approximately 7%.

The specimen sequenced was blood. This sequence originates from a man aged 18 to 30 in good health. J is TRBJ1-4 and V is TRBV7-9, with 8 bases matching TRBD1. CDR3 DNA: TGTGCCAGCACCACAGGGACAGGTGCAACTAATGAAAAACTGTTTTTT. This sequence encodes CASTTGTGATNEKLFF.